This record concerns one TCR beta chain sequence. Cohorts were assigned according to the clinical history that participants reported. Two negative PCRs, clearance, or symptom resolution characterized the recovered Cohort 3 donors. The sample is drawn from a study of blood T cell repertoires in COVID-19. Study at large: The United States, Italy and Spain supplied acute and convalescent COVID-19 samples.

This CDR3 comprises 17 residues. With V trimmed by 2 bases and J by 2 bases, 8 bases remained unmatched. CDR1 and CDR2 (germline): SGHTA, FQGNSA. The protocol was immunoSEQ multiplex PCR, while the TCRdb copy is restricted to in-frame clones and leaves out a portion. The table shows 220,000 or so clones, with under 90% occurring only once. The source of this sequence is a woman aged 55-70 years who had recovered from COVID-19. The sample comprised PBMCs or T cells enriched from blood (not recorded which). The genes are TRBV7-2 and TRBJ2-5, with 10 bases matching TRBD2. The CDR3 region is CASSLRAASGRQETQYF. The CDR3 region has the DNA TGTGCCAGCAGCTTACGAGCGGCTAGCGGGAGACAAGAGACCCAGTACTTC.